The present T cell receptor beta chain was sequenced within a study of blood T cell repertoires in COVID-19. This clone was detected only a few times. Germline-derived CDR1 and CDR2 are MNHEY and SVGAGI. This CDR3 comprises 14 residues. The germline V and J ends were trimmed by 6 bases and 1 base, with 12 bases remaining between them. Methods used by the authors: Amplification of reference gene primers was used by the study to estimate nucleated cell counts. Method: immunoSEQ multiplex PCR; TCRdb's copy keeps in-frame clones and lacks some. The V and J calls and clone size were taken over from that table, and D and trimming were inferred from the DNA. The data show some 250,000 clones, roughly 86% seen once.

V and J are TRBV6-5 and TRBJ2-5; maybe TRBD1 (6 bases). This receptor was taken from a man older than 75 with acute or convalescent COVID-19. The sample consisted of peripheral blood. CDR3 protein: CASSRGPLQETQYF. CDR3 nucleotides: TGTGCCAGCAGCAGGGGACCTCTCCAAGAGACCCAGTACTTC.